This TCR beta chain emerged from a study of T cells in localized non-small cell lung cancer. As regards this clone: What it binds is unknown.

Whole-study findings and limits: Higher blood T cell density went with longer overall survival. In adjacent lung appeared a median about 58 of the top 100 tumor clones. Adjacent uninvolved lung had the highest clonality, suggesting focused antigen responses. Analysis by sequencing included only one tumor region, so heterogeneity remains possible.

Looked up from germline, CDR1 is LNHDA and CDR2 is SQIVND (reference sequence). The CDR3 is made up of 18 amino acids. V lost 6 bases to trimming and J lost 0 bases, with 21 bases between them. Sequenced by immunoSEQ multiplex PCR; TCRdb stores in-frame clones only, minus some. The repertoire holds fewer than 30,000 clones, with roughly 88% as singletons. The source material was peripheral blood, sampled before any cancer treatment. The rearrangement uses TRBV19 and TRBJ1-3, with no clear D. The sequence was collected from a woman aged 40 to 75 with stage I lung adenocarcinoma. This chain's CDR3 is CASSPPANGLSSGNTIYF. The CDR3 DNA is TGTGCCAGTAGCCCCCCCGCGAATGGTCTCAGCTCTGGAAACACCATATATTTT.